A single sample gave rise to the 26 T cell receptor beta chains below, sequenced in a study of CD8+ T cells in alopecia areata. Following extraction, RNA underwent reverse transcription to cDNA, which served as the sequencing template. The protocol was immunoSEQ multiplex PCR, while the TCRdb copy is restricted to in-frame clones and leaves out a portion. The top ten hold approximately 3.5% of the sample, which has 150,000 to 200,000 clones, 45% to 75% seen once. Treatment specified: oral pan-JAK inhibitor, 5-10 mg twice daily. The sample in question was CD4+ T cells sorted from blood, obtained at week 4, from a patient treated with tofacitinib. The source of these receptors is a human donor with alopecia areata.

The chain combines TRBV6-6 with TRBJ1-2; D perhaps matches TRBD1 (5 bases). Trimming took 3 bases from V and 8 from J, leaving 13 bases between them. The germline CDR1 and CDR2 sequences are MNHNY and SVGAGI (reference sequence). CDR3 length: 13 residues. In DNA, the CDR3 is TGTGCCAGCAGTTATCAGGGAACTGAGGGCTACACCTTC. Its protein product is CASSYQGTEGYTF.

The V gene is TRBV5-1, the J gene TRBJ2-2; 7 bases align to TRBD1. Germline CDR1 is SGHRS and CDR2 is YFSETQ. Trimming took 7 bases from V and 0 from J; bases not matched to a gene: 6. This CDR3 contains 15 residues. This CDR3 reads CASQQGSTNTGELFF. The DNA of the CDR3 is TGCGCCAGCCAACAGGGGTCCACGAACACCGGGGAGCTGTTTTTT.

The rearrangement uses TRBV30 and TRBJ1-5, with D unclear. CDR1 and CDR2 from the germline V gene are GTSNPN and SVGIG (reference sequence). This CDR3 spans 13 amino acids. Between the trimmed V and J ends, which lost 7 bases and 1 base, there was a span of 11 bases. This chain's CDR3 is CASGFASNQPQHF. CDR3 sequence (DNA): TGTGCCTCGGGTTTCGCGAGCAATCAGCCCCAGCATTTT.

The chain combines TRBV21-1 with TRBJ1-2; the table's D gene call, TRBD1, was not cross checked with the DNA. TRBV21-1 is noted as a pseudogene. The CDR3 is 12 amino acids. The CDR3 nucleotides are TGTGCCAGGACCAGGGTCGGGTATGGCTACACCTTC. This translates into CARTRVGYGYTF.

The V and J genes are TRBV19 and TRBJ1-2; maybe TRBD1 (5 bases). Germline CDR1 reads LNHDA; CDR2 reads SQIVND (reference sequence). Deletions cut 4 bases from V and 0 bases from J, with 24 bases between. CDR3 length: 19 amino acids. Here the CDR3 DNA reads TGTGCCAGTAGTAAGCCCCTCACAGGAACTGGACTAGCTAACTATGGCTACACCTTC. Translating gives CASSKPLTGTGLANYGYTF.

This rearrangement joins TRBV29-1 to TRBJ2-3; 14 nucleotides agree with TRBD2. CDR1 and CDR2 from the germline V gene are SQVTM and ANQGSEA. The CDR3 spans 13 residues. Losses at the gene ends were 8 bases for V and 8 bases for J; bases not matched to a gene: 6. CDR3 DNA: TGCAGCTTAAGACTAGCGGGGGGGCGTACGCAGTATTTT. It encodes CSLRLAGGRTQYF.

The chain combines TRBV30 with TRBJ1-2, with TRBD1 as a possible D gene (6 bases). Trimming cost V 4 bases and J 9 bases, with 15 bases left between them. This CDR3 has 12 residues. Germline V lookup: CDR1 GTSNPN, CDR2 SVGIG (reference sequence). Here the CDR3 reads CAWKIGGPSYTF. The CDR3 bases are TGTGCCTGGAAGATTGGGGGGCCTAGCTACACCTTC.

This chain's CDR3 is CASSETRTGELFF. Written as DNA, the CDR3 is TGTGCCAGCAGTGAAACTCGCACCGGGGAGCTGTTTTTT. V gene TRBV2 combines with J gene TRBJ2-2; D call uncertain. The length of the CDR3 is 13 residues. V gave up 2 bases and J gave up 4 bases, with 5 bases separating them. Germline-derived CDR1 and CDR2 are SNHLY and FYNNEI.

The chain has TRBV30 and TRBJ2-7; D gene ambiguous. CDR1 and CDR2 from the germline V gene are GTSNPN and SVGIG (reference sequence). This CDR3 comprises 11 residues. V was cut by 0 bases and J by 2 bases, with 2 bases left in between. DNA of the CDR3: TGTGCCTGGAGTGTAGCCTACGAGCAGTACTTC. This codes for CAWSVAYEQYF.

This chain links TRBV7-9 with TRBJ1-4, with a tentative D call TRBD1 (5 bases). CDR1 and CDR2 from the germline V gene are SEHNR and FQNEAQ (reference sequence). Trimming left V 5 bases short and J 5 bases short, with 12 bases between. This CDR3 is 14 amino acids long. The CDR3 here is CASSPTWDNEKLFF. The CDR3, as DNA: TGTGCCAGCAGCCCTACTTGGGACAATGAAAAACTGTTTTTT.

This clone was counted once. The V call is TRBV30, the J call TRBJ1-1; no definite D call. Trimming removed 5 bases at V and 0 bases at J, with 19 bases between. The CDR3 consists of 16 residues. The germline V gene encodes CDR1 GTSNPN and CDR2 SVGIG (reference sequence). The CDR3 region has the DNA TGTGCCTGGGGCTTCTTTCGTTCGCCGATGAACACTGAAGCTTTCTTT. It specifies CAWGFFRSPMNTEAFF.

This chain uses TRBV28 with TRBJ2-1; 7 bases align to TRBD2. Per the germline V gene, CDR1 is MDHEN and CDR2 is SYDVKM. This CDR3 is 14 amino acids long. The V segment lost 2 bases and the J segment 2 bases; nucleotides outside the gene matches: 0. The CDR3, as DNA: TGTGCCAGCAGTTTAGCGGGGGCCTACAATGAGCAGTTCTTC. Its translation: CASSLAGAYNEQFF.

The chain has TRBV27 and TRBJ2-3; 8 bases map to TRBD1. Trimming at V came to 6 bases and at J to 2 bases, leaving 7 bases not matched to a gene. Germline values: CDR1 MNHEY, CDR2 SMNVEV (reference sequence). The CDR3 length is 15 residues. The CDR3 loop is CASRRTGYYTDTQYF. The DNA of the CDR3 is TGTGCCAGCAGGCGGACAGGGTACTACACAGATACGCAGTATTTT.

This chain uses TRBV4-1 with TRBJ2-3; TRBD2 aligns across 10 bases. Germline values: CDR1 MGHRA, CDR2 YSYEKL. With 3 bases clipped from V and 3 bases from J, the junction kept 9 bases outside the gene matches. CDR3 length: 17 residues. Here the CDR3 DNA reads TGCGCCAGCAGCCACCTACTAGCGGGGATACAGACAGATACGCAGTATTTT. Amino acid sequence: CASSHLLAGIQTDTQYF.

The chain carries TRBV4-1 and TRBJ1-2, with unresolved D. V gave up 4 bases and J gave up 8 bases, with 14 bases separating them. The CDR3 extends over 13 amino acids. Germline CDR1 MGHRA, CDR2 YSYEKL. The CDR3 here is CASSRIGSLGYTF. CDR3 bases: TGCGCCAGCAGCCGAATAGGGAGTCTGGGCTACACCTTC.

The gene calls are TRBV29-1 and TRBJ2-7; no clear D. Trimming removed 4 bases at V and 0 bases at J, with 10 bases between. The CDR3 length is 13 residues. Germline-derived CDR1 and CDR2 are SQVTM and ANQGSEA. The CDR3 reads CSVGSRFSYEQYF. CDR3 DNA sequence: TGCAGCGTTGGTAGTCGGTTCTCCTACGAGCAGTACTTC.

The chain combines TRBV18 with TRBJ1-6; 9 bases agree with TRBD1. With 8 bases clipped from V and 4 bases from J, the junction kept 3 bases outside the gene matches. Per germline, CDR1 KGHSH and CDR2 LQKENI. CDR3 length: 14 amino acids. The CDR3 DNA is TGTGCCAGCAAGACAGGGGGTTATAATTCACCCCTCCACTTT. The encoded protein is CASKTGGYNSPLHF.

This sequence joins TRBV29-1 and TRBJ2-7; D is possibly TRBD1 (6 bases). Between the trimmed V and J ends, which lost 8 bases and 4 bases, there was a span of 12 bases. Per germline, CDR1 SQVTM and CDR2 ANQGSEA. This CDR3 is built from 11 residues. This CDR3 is CSSLRGYEQYF. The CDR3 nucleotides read TGCAGCTCCCTGAGGGGGTACGAGCAGTACTTC.

The CDR3 loop is CASSPQGGITGGGMNTEAFF. The CDR3 DNA is TGTGCCAGCAGCCCCCAGGGAGGAATCACGGGAGGGGGCATGAACACTGAAGCTTTCTTT. The genes are TRBV7-6 and TRBJ1-1; 7 bases fit TRBD1. The germline gives CDR1 SGHVS, CDR2 FNYEAQ. This CDR3 spans 20 amino acids. V lost 5 bases, J lost 0 bases, and 21 bases stayed unmatched.

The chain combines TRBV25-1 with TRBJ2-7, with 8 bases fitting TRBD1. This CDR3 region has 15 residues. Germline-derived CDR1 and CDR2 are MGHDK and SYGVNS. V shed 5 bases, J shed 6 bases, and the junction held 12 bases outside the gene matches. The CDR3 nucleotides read TGTGCCAGCAGTCTTTTGGGCAGGGGGCCTGGCGAGCAGTACTTC. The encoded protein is CASSLLGRGPGEQYF.

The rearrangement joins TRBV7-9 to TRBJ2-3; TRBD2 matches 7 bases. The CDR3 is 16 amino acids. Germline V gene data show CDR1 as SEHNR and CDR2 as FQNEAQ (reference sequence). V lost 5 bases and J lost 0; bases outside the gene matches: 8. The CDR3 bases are TGTGCCAGCAGCAATCTACTAGCGACTAGCACAGATACGCAGTATTTT. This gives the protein CASSNLLATSTDTQYF.

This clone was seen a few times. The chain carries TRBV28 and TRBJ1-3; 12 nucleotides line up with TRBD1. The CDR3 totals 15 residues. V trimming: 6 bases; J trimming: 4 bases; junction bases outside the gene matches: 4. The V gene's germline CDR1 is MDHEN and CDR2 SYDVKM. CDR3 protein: CASRGTGGTGNTIYF. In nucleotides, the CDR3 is TGTGCCAGCAGGGGGACAGGGGGCACCGGAAACACCATATATTTT.

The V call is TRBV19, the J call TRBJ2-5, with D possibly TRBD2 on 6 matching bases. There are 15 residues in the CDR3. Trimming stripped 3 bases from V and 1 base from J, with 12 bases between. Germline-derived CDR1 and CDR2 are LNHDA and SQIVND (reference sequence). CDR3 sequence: CASSIPGVGQETQYF. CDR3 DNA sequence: TGTGCCAGTAGTATCCCGGGGGTCGGCCAAGAGACCCAGTACTTC.

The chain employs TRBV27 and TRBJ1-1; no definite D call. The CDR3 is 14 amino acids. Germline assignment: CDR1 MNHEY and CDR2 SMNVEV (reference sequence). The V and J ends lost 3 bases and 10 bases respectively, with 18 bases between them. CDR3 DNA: TGTGCCAGCAGTTTTTATGCGAATGGGGTCGGAGCTTTCTTT. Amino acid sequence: CASSFYANGVGAFF.

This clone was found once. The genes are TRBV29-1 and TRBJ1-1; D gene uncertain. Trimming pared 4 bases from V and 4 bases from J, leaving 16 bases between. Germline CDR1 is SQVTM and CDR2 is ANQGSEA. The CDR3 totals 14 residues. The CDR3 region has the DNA TGCAGCGTTGCCCCGACAATTAGCCCCACTGAAGCTTTCTTT. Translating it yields CSVAPTISPTEAFF. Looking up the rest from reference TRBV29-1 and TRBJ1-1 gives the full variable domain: SAVISQKPSRDICQRGTSLTIQCQVDSQVTMMFWYRQQPGQSLTLIATANQGSEATYESGFVIDKFPISRPNLTFSTLTVSNMSPEDSSIYLCSVAPTISPTEAFFGQGTRLTVV.

This CDR3 reads CASSNRPISGANVLTF. In DNA form, the CDR3 reads TGTGCCAGCAGCAACAGACCGATATCTGGGGCCAACGTCCTGACTTTC. The chain joins TRBV9 to TRBJ2-6; D is undetermined. CDR1 is SGDLS and CDR2 is YYNGEE in the germline V gene. The CDR3 is 16 amino acids. The germline V and J ends were trimmed by 4 bases and 1 base, with 12 bases remaining between them.